Listed here are 10 T cell receptor beta chains from one sample, sequenced in a study of control samples from healthy donors and cancer patients. Data came from immunoSEQ multiplex PCR; TCRdb stores just in-frame clones and leaves some out. The sample records around 100,000 clones, 90% being singletons. Sequenced sample: blood. The source of these receptors is a woman between 18 and 30 years old in good health.

V gene TRBV5-1 combines with J gene TRBJ2-7, with D unclear. CDR1 SGHRS and CDR2 YFSETQ come from the germline V gene. This CDR3 has 14 residues. Trimming left V 0 bases short and J 2 bases short, with 9 bases between. CDR3: CASSLEAQAYEQYF. The CDR3 region has the DNA TGCGCCAGCAGCTTGGAGGCGCAAGCCTACGAGCAGTACTTC.

This clone is classed as medium-sized. This chain links TRBV6-6 with TRBJ1-2, with D unresolved. The germline gives CDR1 MNHNY, CDR2 SVGAGI (reference sequence). This CDR3 comprises 12 residues. V lost 9 bases and J 3 bases, leaving 11 bases between the germline ends. The CDR3 nucleotides read TGTGCCAGTCAGAGTGGGTACTATGGCTACACCTTC. It codes for CASQSGYYGYTF.

This clone occurred a few times. The V and J genes are TRBV7-2 and TRBJ2-3; the D gene is possibly TRBD2 (6 bases). V lost 1 base and J 8 bases, leaving 16 bases between the germline ends. The CDR3 spans 15 residues. Germline loops: CDR1 SGHTA, CDR2 FQGNSA. The CDR3 DNA follows: TGTGCCAGCAGCTTAGTAGAGGGAGGAGTGGGTACGCAGTATTTT. Its translation: CASSLVEGGVGTQYF.

This chain joins TRBV11-2 and TRBJ1-1, with D unclear. CDR3 length equals 13 residues. The germline V gene has CDR1 SGHAT and CDR2 FQNNGV. V was pared by 3 bases and J by 4 bases, with 9 bases between. The CDR3 sequence: CASSFVRSTEAFF. CDR3 bases: TGTGCCAGCAGCTTTGTACGGTCCACTGAAGCTTTCTTT. The whole variable domain, remainder taken from reference TRBV11-2 and TRBJ1-1, is EAGVAQSPRYKIIEKRQSVAFWCNPISGHATLYWYQQILGQGPKLLIQFQNNGVVDDSQLPKDRFSAERLKGVDSTLKIQPAKLEDSAVYLCASSFVRSTEAFFGQGTRLTVV.

The chain is built from TRBV24-1 and TRBJ2-5; D perhaps matches TRBD1 (5 bases). Germline V gene sequence: CDR1 KGHDR, CDR2 SFDVKD. The CDR3 is made up of 14 amino acids. The germline V and J ends were trimmed by 5 bases and 5 bases, with 14 bases remaining between them. CDR3 in amino acids: CATSGGRPTETQYF. The CDR3 nucleotides are TGTGCCACCAGTGGGGGCCGGCCCACTGAGACCCAGTACTTC.

The chain combines TRBV28 with TRBJ2-3; unclear D gene. The CDR3 is made up of 13 amino acids. Trimming removed 6 bases at V and 2 bases at J, with 9 bases between. CDR1 and CDR2 from the germline V gene are MDHEN and SYDVKM. The CDR3 nucleotides are TGTGCCAGCAGCATCCCCCTCACAGATACGCAGTATTTT. Translated: CASSIPLTDTQYF.

The rearrangement links TRBV27 to TRBJ2-7; TRBD2 is a possible D gene (6 bases). The CDR3 runs 14 residues. Trimming took off 5 bases at V and 6 bases at J, with 17 bases between the two ends. The germline V gene encodes CDR1 MNHEY and CDR2 SMNVEV (reference sequence). CDR3 DNA sequence: TGTGCCAGCAGTCCATCTATTGCGGGAAGCGAGCAGTACTTC. It translates to CASSPSIAGSEQYF.

This clone showed up just once. The rearrangement links TRBV9 to TRBJ2-5; D might be TRBD1 or TRBD2, each matching 5 bases. This CDR3 is 13 amino acids long. The germline V gene encodes CDR1 SGDLS and CDR2 YYNGEE. Trimming cost V 0 bases and J 4 bases, with 7 bases left between them. In nucleotides, the CDR3 is TGTGCCAGCAGCGTAGCTGGGGGAGAGACCCAGTACTTC. The encoded protein is CASSVAGGETQYF.

The chain links TRBV12-3 or TRBV12-4 to TRBJ1-1; D gene ambiguous. The length of the CDR3 is 13 residues. Deletions cut 3 bases from V and 4 bases from J, with 9 bases between. The CDR3 DNA sequence: TGTGCCAGCAGTTTCGGGAAGGGCACTGAAGCTTTCTTT. Translation gives CASSFGKGTEAFF.

In DNA, the CDR3 is TGTGCCAGCAGTCCGGGGACCGCCCCTAACTATGGCTACACCTTC. Its protein product is CASSPGTAPNYGYTF. The rearrangement joins TRBV27 to TRBJ1-2; TRBD1 might be the D (5 bases). The CDR3 runs 15 residues. CDR1 and CDR2 (germline): MNHEY, SMNVEV (reference sequence). The V end was cut by 5 bases, the J end by 0 bases, with 13 bases between.